The 14 T cell receptor beta chains reported below all come from one sample, sequenced in a study of CD8+ T cells in alopecia areata. cDNA prepared by RNA extraction and subsequent reverse transcription served as the template for sequencing. Repertoires were generated with immunoSEQ multiplex PCR, while TCRdb's copy carries only in-frame clones and drops some. Among 160,000 or so clones listed, approximately 65% were seen once. Sequencing used CD8+ T cells sorted from blood, obtained at week 0. The receptor source for this set is a human donor with alopecia areata.

As concerns this clone: Other DNA sequences of this sample code for an identical CDR3. V usage is TRBV4-1 and J usage is TRBJ1-1; 7 positions match TRBD1. CDR1 is MGHRA and CDR2 is YSYEKL in the germline V gene. V shed 1 base and J 1 base; nucleotides not matched to a gene: 3. CDR3 size: 15 residues. CDR3: CASSQGQGRNTEAFF. CDR3 nucleotides: TGCGCCAGCAGCCAAGGACAGGGCCGGAACACTGAAGCTTTCTTT.

The gene calls are TRBV7-9 and TRBJ2-7; D gene uncertain. The V gene lost 3 bases and the J gene lost 7 bases, with 7 bases spanning the gap. This CDR3 spans 11 amino acids. CDR1 and CDR2 (germline): SEHNR, FQNEAQ (reference sequence). CDR3 protein: CASSFDWEQYF. CDR3 bases: TGTGCCAGCAGCTTTGATTGGGAGCAGTACTTC.

The CDR3 loop is CASSLQGRRTDTQYF. The CDR3 DNA is TGTGCCAGCAGTTTGCAGGGGCGCAGGACAGATACGCAGTATTTT. The chain couples TRBV28 to TRBJ2-3, with D tentatively TRBD1 (6 bases). V lost 3 bases and J 3 bases, leaving 13 bases between the germline ends. Germline-derived CDR1 and CDR2 are MDHEN and SYDVKM. The CDR3 is made up of 15 amino acids.

V usage is TRBV9 and J usage is TRBJ2-3; 10 bases map to TRBD2. This CDR3 is 16 amino acids long. V trimming: 2 bases; J trimming: 2 bases; junction bases outside the gene matches: 5. Germline values: CDR1 SGDLS, CDR2 YYNGEE. CDR3 DNA: TGTGCCAGCAGCGTGAGCGGGGGGGCTATCACAGATACGCAGTATTTT. Its translation: CASSVSGGAITDTQYF.

The chain combines TRBV10-3 with TRBJ2-3; the D gene is possibly TRBD2 (5 bases). Trimming left V 2 bases short and J 4 bases short, with 7 bases between. The CDR3 is 13 residues long. The germline V gene encodes CDR1 ENHRY and CDR2 SYGVKD. The CDR3 here is CAISEGRADTQYF. In nucleotides, the CDR3 is TGTGCCATCAGTGAGGGGCGGGCAGATACGCAGTATTTT.

About this clone itself: This CDR3 is also generated by other DNA sequences in the sample. The chain joins TRBV10-3 to TRBJ2-3, with a tentative D call TRBD2 (6 bases). V was shortened by 2 bases and J by 6 bases, with 6 bases between the two germline ends. The CDR3 is made up of 12 amino acids. Germline CDR1 ENHRY, CDR2 SYGVKD. In DNA, the CDR3 is TGTGCCATCAGTGAGGGGACTGATACGCAGTATTTT. It specifies CAISEGTDTQYF.

This clone was seen only once. The genes are TRBV27 and TRBJ2-5; 9 bases line up with TRBD2. Per the germline V gene, CDR1 is MNHEY and CDR2 is SMNVEV (reference sequence). This CDR3 comprises 15 residues. Trimming at V came to 5 bases and at J to 5 bases, leaving 9 bases not matched to a gene. The CDR3 is CASSPLAGGYETQYF. CDR3 in DNA: TGTGCCAGCAGTCCTCTGGCGGGGGGGTATGAGACCCAGTACTTC.

The chain employs TRBV30 and TRBJ1-2; 7 nucleotides align to TRBD1. V lost 5 bases, J lost 4 bases, and 16 bases stayed unmatched. CDR1 is GTSNPN and CDR2 is SVGIG in the germline V gene (reference sequence). The CDR3 extends over 16 amino acids. The DNA for the CDR3 is TGTGCCTGGGAGTATCCTCGTACAGGGGACAGCTATGGCTACACCTTC. It encodes CAWEYPRTGDSYGYTF.

The V gene is TRBV20-1, the J gene TRBJ2-7; D remains ambiguous. The CDR3 covers 11 residues. Looked up from germline, CDR1 is DFQATT and CDR2 is SNEGSKA (reference sequence). V was pared by 2 bases and J by 3 bases, with 5 bases between. The chain's CDR3 is CSARWGYEQYF. CDR3 in DNA: TGCAGTGCTAGATGGGGCTACGAGCAGTACTTC.

This sequence joins TRBV5-1 and TRBJ1-1, with D perhaps TRBD1 (5 bases). Germline CDR1 SGHRS, CDR2 YFSETQ. The ends were cut back, 4 bases at V and 6 bases at J, with 7 bases in the middle. CDR3 length: 11 residues. This chain's CDR3 is CASSLGPEAFF. CDR3 nucleotide sequence: TGCGCCAGCAGCCTGGGACCTGAAGCTTTCTTT.

The gene calls are TRBV6-5 and TRBJ2-4; the D gene is possibly TRBD2 (6 bases). Germline assignment: CDR1 MNHEY and CDR2 SVGAGI. The CDR3 is 15 amino acids. With 1 base removed from V and 0 bases from J, the gap between germline ends came to 7 bases. CDR3: CASSYWRGAKNIQYF. CDR3 in DNA: TGTGCCAGCAGTTACTGGCGGGGAGCCAAAAACATTCAGTACTTC.

V is TRBV28 and J is TRBJ1-1; D not certain. The V gene's germline CDR1 is MDHEN and CDR2 SYDVKM. This CDR3 comprises 16 residues. Trimming took 2 bases from V and 1 from J, leaving 14 bases between them. CDR3 amino acids: CASSLPLQRSNTEAFF. CDR3 sequence (DNA): TGTGCCAGCAGTTTACCCCTACAGCGCTCGAACACTGAAGCTTTCTTT.

Remarks on this clone: The junction does not match germline at one end; this may be a read error. The V call is TRBV14, the J call TRBJ2-1; weak D call: TRBD2 (6 bases). The CDR3 is 14 residues long. Germline V gene lookup returns CDR1 SGHDN and CDR2 FVKESK. The CDR3 bases are TGTGCCAGCAGCCTTCGGGGGACCTACAGTGAGCAGTTCTTC. Residues: CASSLRGTYSEQFF.

The chain couples TRBV29-1 to TRBJ1-1; D gene unclear. Germline assignment: CDR1 SQVTM and CDR2 ANQGSEA. The CDR3 has 11 amino acids. V was shortened by 3 bases and J by 10 bases, with 12 bases between the two germline ends. As DNA, the CDR3 is TGCAGCGTTGATAGCCTGGGTGCAGCTTTCTTT. Translated: CSVDSLGAAFF.